This T cell receptor (beta chain) was documented in a study of T-cell reconstitution after alpha-beta-depleted transplantation in children. Broader study findings: Diversity and T-cell counts at one year after transplant derived mostly from new T cells. Several hundred graft clones that had expanded were reportedly the source of alpha-beta T cells about two months after transplant. Day-60 TCRbeta diversity that was high in some patients was derived from surviving recipient T cells and thymic progenitors.

Unique molecular identifiers were built into the TCRbeta library. One entry per CDR3 protein results from TCRdb running MiXCR on the PCR reads. The sample has 600,000 to 800,000 distinct CDR3 sequences; around 13% are singletons. The CDR3 spans 15 residues. Germline V CDR1 and CDR2: SGHVS, FQNEAQ. V was cut by 0 bases and J by 3 bases, with 11 bases left in between. A note on this clonotype: The antigen remains unidentified.

The TCR originated in a girl between 2 and 10 years old with congenital amegakaryocytic thrombocytopenia, due to receive a stem cell transplant. The sequencing used PBMCs, collected before TCRalphabeta/CD19-depleted stem cell transplant. The V gene is TRBV7-8, the J gene TRBJ2-5, with a tentative D call TRBD2 (6 bases). CDR3 sequence reads: CASSLARREKETQYF. CDR3 in DNA: TGTGCCAGCAGCTTAGCTAGACGGGAGAAAGAGACCCAGTACTTC.